Sequencing of this TCR beta chain was carried out in a study of response to subunit inactivated influenza vaccine. A few counts support this clonotype. Its antigen is not identified. Study-wide findings and caveats: Authors proposed each seasonal influenza vaccination draws in few new T cells.

MiXCR was run by TCRdb on the RT-PCR reads, yielding one entry per CDR3 protein. Among over 750,000 distinct CDR3 sequences listed, approximately 22% were seen once. Trimming shortened V by 4 bases and J by 5 bases, and 17 bases separated the two germline ends. The CDR3 runs 15 residues. The germline V gene has CDR1 SGHTA and CDR2 FQGNSA. The source was PBMCs from blood, collected 5 to 6 days after vaccination. The chain employs TRBV7-2 and TRBJ2-5; no clear D gene. The TCR originated in a man in his forties or fifties who received an inactivated influenza vaccine. The CDR3: CASSSYRGSSETQYF. In DNA, the CDR3 is TGTGCCAGCAGCTCATACAGAGGCTCCTCGGAGACCCAGTACTTC.